These T cell receptor beta chains were read from a single sample in a study of naive and memory T cell subsets. One entry per CDR3 protein, called by TCRdb with MiXCR from the UMI-ligation and nested PCR reads. Among about 23,000 distinct CDR3 sequences listed, 8.5% to 10% were seen once. Sequences were obtained from central memory CD8+ T cells from blood. All receptors come from a human donor in good health. Each CDR3 is given with its conserved first and last residue. A D gene is named only where the DNA matches it firmly. Expanded clones are given a class, and other clones once, few, many or no size at all.

d_gene	j_gene	v_gene	abundance	CDR3aa	CDR3nt
NA	TRBJ2-7	TRBV29-1	few	CSVEESGNNYEQYF	TGCAGCGTTGAAGAATCAGGGAATAACTACGAGCAGTACTTC
NA	TRBJ2-7	TRBV7-9	NA	CASSYSIGIAYEQYF	TGTGCCAGCAGCTACAGCATCGGAATAGCCTACGAGCAGTACTTC
TRBD1	TRBJ1-1	TRBV10-2	medium-sized	CASSDRETGVYLAFF	TGCGCCAGCAGTGATCGAGAGACAGGGGTTTATTTGGCTTTCTTT
NA	TRBJ2-7	TRBV6-2/TRBV6-3	NA	CASSYSPGDEQYF	TGTGCCAGCAGTTACTCACCGGGGGACGAGCAGTACTTC
NA	TRBJ1-6	TRBV19	NA	CASTADEGSGSPLHF	TGTGCCAGTACCGCAGACGAGGGATCCGGTTCACCCCTCCACTTT
NA	TRBJ1-2	TRBV29-1	medium-sized	CSAEADDYGYTF	TGCAGCGCAGAGGCGGACGACTATGGCTACACCTTC
TRBD2	TRBJ2-5	TRBV28	NA	CASRLTSGRQETQYF	TGTGCCAGCAGGCTGACTAGCGGGAGACAAGAGACCCAGTACTTC
TRBD1	TRBJ2-7	TRBV3-1	NA	CASSRQGIYEQYF	TGTGCCAGCAGCCGACAGGGGATCTACGAGCAGTACTTC
NA	TRBJ2-5	TRBV28	medium-sized	CASSLAVNGETQYF	TGTGCCAGCAGTTTGGCGGTTAACGGAGAGACCCAGTACTTC
TRBD2	TRBJ2-1	TRBV28	NA	CASSLFEGGPGREQFF	TGTGCCAGCAGTTTATTTGAGGGAGGGCCTGGGCGTGAGCAGTTCTTC
NA	TRBJ2-1	TRBV12-3/TRBV12-4	few	CASSPANEQFF	TGTGCCAGCAGTCCGGCCAATGAGCAGTTCTTC
NA	TRBJ2-3	TRBV6-1	NA	CASSEAPQDTQYF	TGTGCCAGCAGTGAAGCTCCTCAAGATACGCAGTATTTT
TRBD2	TRBJ2-3	TRBV6-4	many	CASSERGDTDTQYF	TGTGCCAGCAGTGAACGGGGGGACACAGATACGCAGTATTTT
NA	TRBJ1-3	TRBV28	few	CASSFLRTILGNTIYF	TGTGCCAGCAGTTTCCTTCGGACAATCTTAGGAAACACCATATATTTT
NA	TRBJ2-2	TRBV5-1	many	CASSLSGNTGELFF	TGCGCCAGCAGCCTTAGCGGAAACACCGGGGAGCTGTTTTTT
TRBD2	TRBJ2-1	TRBV6-5	NA	CASSRLAGGYNEQFF	TGTGCCAGCAGCCGACTAGCGGGAGGGTACAATGAGCAGTTCTTC
NA	TRBJ1-1	TRBV6-5	NA	CASRTPDSLNTEAFF	TGTGCCAGCAGGACACCGGACAGCCTGAACACTGAAGCTTTCTTT
TRBD1	TRBJ1-5	TRBV6-5	few	CASSPTGGKKPQHF	TGTGCCAGCAGTCCGACAGGGGGCAAAAAGCCCCAGCATTTT
NA	TRBJ2-7	TRBV28	few	CASSRGRLSYEQYF	TGTGCCAGCAGCCGGGGACGGCTCTCCTACGAGCAGTACTTC
TRBD2	TRBJ2-1	TRBV7-8	few	CASSLEGGTSGLPAGEQFF	TGTGCCAGCAGCTTGGAGGGGGGGACTAGCGGGCTCCCGGCTGGGGAGCAGTTCTTC
NA	TRBJ1-2	TRBV28	few	CASSFWWNGYTF	TGTGCCAGCAGTTTTTGGTGGAATGGCTACACCTTC
NA	TRBJ1-5	TRBV10-1	few	CANPRAGKDPRIFGQPQHF	TGCGCCAACCCCCGGGCGGGGAAGGATCCGAGAATATTCGGGCAGCCCCAGCATTTT
TRBD2	TRBJ2-1	TRBV29-1	few	CSVPGLVSLRSYNEQFF	TGCAGCGTCCCGGGACTAGTGAGTCTTCGCTCCTACAATGAGCAGTTCTTC